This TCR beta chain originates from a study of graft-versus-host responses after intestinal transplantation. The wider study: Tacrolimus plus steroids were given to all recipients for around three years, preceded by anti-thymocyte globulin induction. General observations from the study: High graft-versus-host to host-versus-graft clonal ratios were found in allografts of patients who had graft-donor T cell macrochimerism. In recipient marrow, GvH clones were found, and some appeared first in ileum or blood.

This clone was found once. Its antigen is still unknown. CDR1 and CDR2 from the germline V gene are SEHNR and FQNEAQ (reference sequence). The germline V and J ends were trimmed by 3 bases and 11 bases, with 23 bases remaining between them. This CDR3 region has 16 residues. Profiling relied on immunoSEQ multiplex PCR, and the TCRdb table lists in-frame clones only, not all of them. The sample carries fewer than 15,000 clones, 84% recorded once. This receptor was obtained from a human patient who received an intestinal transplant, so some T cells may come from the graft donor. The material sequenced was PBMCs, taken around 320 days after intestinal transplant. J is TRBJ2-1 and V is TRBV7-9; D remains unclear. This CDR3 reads CASSFPSGLDTMKQFF. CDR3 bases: TGTGCCAGCAGCTTCCCCTCCGGTCTCGATACAATGAAGCAGTTCTTC.